Below, one T cell receptor (beta chain) is given with its context. Its matching antigen is unknown. With the read ending 3 residues before the CDR3 end, the germline J gene is used to fill in that end. CVID meant reduced serum IgG, IgA and/or IgM plus specific antibody deficiency. Each donor provided roughly 4.5 to 9 ml of heparinized whole blood. Method: immunoSEQ multiplex PCR; TCRdb's copy keeps in-frame clones and lacks some. The repertoire consists of roughly 7,300 clones, none detected only once. The sample belongs to a study of T cell clonality in common variable immunodeficiency. Findings and limits, study-wide: Compared with controls, CVID subjects had fewer shared TCRbeta clones. Common variable immunodeficiency TCR beta sequences reportedly had fewer deletions and N-nucleotide insertions.

The CDR3 covers 12 residues. In germline, CDR1 is GTSNPN, CDR2 SVGIG (reference sequence). The TCR originated in a human donor with common variable immunodeficiency. Sequenced: peripheral blood mononuclear cells. The chain couples TRBV30 to TRBJ1-1, with TRBD1 as a possible D gene (6 bases). The sequenced part of the CDR3 DNA is TGTGCCTGGAGCGCGGGGGCGGAAAGA. Protein sequence: CAWSAGAER. The CDR3 in its entirety is CAWSAGAERAFF.